This T cell receptor (beta chain) came from a study of circulating and synovial CD4+ cells in juvenile arthritis. About this clone: The antigen is undetermined.

The CDR3 length is 13 residues. Unmatched junction bases numbered 5, after V lost 8 bases and J lost 4 bases. Germline V lookup: CDR1 LNHDA, CDR2 SQIVND (reference sequence). Study conclusions and caveats: Compared with bulk blood, circulating pathogenic-like lymphocytes shared substantially more CDR3 sequences with synovial T cells.

Some clones are missing from TCRdb's copy, which holds only in-frame ones; the method was immunoSEQ multiplex PCR. The sample contains over 13,000 clones, roughly 83% of which appear only once. The sample was CD4+ T cells from synovial fluid. The sequence was obtained from a human patient with juvenile idiopathic arthritis. Some clones in this sample may be carry-over from other donors' samples. The V call is TRBV19, the J call TRBJ1-2, with 9 positions matching TRBD1. Written as DNA, the CDR3 is TGTGCCAGTGGGGACAGGGACAGCTATGGCTACACCTTC. As protein: CASGDRDSYGYTF.